The clone carrying this T cell receptor (beta chain) was found a few times. Its matching antigen is unknown. These data belong to a study of cytomegalovirus exposure and HLA in healthy donors. Across the study: About 85 million unique TCR sequences came from HLA-typed donors in an early release.

It was with 60 Vbeta and 13 Jbeta primers that the PCR ran. Produced via immunoSEQ multiplex PCR; TCRdb's table is partial and in-frame only. The top ten hold roughly 1.5% of the sample, which has about 190,000 clones, 65% to 85% seen once. General study points: Many donors carried some public TCRs, although rarity characterized most TCR sequences.

The CDR3 contains 14 residues. Germline-derived CDR1 and CDR2 are MRHNA and SNTAGT. V lost 5 bases to trimming and J lost 4 bases, with 12 bases between them. The sequencing sample was made of PBMCs. The V gene is TRBV6-4, the J gene TRBJ1-5, with a possible D match to TRBD1 (6 bases). This TCR was sampled from a woman between 18 and 30 years old in good health and CMV-seronegative. CDR3 sequence reads: CASSQQGGNQPQHF. The CDR3 coding sequence is TGTGCCAGCAGTCAACAGGGAGGGAATCAGCCCCAGCATTTT.